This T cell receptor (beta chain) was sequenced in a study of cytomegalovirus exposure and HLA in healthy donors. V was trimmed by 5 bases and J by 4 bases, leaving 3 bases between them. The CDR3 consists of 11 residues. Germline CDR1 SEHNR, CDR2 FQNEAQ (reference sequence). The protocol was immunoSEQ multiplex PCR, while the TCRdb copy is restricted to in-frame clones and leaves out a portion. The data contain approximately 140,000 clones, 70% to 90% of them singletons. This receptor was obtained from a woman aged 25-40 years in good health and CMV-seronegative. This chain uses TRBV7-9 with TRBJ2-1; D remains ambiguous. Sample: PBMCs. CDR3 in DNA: TGTGCCAGCAGCCCTTACAATGAGCAGTTCTTC. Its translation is CASSPYNEQFF.